This T cell receptor beta chain was identified during a study of metastatic and nonmetastatic thyroid tumors. Germline CDR1 and CDR2: DFQATT and SNEGSKA (reference sequence). The CDR3 loop spans 15 amino acids. J was trimmed by 3 bases and V by 1 base; bases with no gene match: 8. This clone was seen repeatedly, ten times or more. The same CDR3 also results from other DNA sequences found in this sample. No patient received treatment before thyroid surgery. Per the study methods: CDR3 differences across clinicopathological groups were used to build a distant-metastasis classifier for papillary thyroid cancer. TCRdb re-analyzed the PCR reads using MiXCR. TCRdb's processing, not the authors' own work, is the source of the V and J calls. The data contain about 40,000 clones, approximately 10% of them singletons.

Sequencing was carried out using blood. The receptor was derived from a female donor with papillary thyroid cancer or a benign thyroid nodule (not recorded which). Some clones in this sample may be carry-over from other donors' samples. This chain uses TRBV20-1 with TRBJ2-7; 8 positions agree with TRBD2. CDR3: CSARVDGRAGYEQYF. Here the CDR3 DNA reads TGCAGTGCTAGAGTGGACGGGAGGGCTGGCTACGAGCAGTACTTC.